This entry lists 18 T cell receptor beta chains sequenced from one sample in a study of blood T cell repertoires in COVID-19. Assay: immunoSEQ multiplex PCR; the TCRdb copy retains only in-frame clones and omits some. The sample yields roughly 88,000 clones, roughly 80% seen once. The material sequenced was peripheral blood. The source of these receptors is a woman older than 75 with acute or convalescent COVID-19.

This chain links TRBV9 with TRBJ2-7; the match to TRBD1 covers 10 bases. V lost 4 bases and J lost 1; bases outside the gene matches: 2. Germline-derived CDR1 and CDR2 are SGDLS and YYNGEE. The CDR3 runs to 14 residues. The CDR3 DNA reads TGTGCCAGCAGCTCGGGACAGGGGTCCTACGAGCAGTACTTC. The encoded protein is CASSSGQGSYEQYF.

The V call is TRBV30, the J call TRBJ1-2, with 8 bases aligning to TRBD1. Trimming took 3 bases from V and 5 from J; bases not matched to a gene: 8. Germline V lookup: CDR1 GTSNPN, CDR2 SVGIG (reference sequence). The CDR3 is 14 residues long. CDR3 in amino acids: CAWRPDRGLYGYTF. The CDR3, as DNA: TGTGCCTGGAGACCCGACAGGGGCCTGTATGGCTACACCTTC.

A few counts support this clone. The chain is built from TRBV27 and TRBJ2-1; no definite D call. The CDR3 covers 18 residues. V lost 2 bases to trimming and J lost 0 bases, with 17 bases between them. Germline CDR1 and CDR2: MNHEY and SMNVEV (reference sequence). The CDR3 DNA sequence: TGTGCCAGCAGTTTACCCCCTCCTAAGCTGAGCTCCTACAATGAGCAGTTCTTC. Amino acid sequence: CASSLPPPKLSSYNEQFF.

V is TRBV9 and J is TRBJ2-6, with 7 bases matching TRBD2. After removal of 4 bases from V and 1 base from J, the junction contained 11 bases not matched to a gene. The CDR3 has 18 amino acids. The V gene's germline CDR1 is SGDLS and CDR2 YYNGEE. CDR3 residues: CASSPRRGRESGANVLTF. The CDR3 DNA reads TGTGCCAGCAGCCCCAGACGGGGGAGGGAATCTGGGGCCAACGTCCTGACTTTC.

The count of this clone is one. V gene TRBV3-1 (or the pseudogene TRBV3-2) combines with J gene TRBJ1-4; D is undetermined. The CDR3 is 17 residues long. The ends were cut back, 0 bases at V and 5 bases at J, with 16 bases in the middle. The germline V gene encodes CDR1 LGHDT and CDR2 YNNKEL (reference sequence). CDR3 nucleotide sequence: TGTGCCAGCAGCCAAGATCCCGGCGGCAGTTTAAATGAAAAACTGTTTTTT. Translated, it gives CASSQDPGGSLNEKLFF.

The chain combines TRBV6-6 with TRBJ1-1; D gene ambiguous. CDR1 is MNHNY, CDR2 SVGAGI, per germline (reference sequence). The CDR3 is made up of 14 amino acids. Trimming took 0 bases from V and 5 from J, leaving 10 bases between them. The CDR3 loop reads CASSYSPRGTEAFF. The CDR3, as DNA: TGTGCCAGCAGTTACTCACCCCGAGGGACTGAAGCTTTCTTT.

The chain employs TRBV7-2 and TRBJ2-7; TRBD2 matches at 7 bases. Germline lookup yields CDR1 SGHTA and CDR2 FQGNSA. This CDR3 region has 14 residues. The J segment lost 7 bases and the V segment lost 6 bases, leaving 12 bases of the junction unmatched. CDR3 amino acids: CASRSTSWTEEQYF. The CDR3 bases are TGTGCCAGCAGATCGACTAGCTGGACTGAAGAGCAGTACTTC. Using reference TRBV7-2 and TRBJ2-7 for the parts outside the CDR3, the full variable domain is GAGVSQSPSNKVTEKGKDVELRCDPISGHTALYWYRQSLGQGLEFLIYFQGNSAPDKSGLPSDRFSAERTGGSVSTLTIQRTQQEDSAVYLCASRSTSWTEEQYFGPGTRLTVT.

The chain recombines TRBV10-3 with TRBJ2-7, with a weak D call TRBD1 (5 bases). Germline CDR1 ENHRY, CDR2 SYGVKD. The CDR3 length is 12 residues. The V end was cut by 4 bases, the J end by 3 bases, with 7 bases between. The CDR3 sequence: CAISGGHYEQYF. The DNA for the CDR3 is TGTGCCATCAGTGGTGGACACTACGAGCAGTACTTC.

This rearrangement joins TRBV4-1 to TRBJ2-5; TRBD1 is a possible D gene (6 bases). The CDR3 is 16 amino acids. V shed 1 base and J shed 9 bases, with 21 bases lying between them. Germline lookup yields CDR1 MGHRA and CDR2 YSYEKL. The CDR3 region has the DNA TGCGCCAGCAGCCAAGCGCCCAGGGGTGAGGGTGAAGCCCAGTACTTC. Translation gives CASSQAPRGEGEAQYF.

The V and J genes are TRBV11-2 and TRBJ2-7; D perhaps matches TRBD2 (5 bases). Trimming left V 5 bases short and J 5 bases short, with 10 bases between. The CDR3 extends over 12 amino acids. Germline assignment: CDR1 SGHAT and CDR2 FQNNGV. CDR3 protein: CASSLRGNEQYF. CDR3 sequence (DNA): TGTGCCAGCAGCCTTCGGGGAAACGAGCAGTACTTC.

CDR3 in DNA: TGTGCCAGCAGCCCCACTCTAGCGACCGTAAACATTCAGTACTTC. It codes for CASSPTLATVNIQYF. The chain carries TRBV25-1 and TRBJ2-4, with D possibly being TRBD2 (6 bases). The ends were cut back, 6 bases at V and 6 bases at J, with 18 bases in the middle. The CDR3 has 15 amino acids. CDR1 is MGHDK and CDR2 is SYGVNS in the germline V gene.

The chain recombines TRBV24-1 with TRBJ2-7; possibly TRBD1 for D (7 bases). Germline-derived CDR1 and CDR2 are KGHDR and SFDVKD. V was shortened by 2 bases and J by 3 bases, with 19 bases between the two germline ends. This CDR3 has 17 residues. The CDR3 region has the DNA TGTGCCACCAGTGATTCCCGACCCCAGGGGGGTTACTACGAGCAGTACTTC. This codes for CATSDSRPQGGYYEQYF.

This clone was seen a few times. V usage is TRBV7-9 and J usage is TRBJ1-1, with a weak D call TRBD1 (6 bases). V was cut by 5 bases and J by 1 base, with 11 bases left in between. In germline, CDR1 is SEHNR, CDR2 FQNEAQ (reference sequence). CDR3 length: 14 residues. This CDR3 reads CASSRTVQNTEAFF. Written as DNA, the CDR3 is TGTGCCAGCAGCCGGACAGTACAGAACACTGAAGCTTTCTTT. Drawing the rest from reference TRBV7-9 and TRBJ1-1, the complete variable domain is DTGVSQNPRHKITKRGQNVTFRCDPISEHNRLYWYRQTLGQGPEFLTYFQNEAQLEKSRLLSDRFSAERPKGSFSTLEIQRTEQGDSAMYLCASSRTVQNTEAFFGQGTRLTVV.

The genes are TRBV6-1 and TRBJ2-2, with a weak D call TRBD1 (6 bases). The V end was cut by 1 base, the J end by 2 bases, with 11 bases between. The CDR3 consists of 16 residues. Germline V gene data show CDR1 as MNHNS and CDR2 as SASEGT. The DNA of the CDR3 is TGTGCCAGCAGTGAAGAAGGGGGAGTTAACACCGGGGAGCTGTTTTTT. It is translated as CASSEEGGVNTGELFF.

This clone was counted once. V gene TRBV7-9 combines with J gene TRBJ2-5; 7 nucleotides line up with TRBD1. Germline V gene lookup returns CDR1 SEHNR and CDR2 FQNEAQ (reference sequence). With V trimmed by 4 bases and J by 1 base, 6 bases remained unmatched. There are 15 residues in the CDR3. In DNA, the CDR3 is TGTGCCAGCAGCTCCGACGACAGGGTCCAAGAGACCCAGTACTTC. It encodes CASSSDDRVQETQYF.

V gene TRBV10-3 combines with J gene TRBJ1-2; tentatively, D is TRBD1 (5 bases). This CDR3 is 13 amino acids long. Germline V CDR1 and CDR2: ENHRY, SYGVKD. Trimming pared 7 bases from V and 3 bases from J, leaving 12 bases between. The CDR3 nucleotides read TGTGCCATCAAAGGCCAGGGCTACTATGGCTACACCTTC. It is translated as CAIKGQGYYGYTF.

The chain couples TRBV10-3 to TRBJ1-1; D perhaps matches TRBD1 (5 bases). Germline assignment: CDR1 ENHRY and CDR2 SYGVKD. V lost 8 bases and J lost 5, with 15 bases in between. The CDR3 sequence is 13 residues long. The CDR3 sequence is CAIPDGGGTEAFF. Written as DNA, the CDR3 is TGTGCCATCCCGGATGGGGGGGGAACTGAAGCTTTCTTT.

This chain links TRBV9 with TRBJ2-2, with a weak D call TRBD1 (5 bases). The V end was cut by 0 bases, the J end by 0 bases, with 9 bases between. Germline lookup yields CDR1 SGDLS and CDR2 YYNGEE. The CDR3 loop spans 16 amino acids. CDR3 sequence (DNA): TGTGCCAGCAGCGTAGTGAGGACAACGAACACCGGGGAGCTGTTTTTT. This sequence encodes CASSVVRTTNTGELFF.